The 9 T cell receptor beta chains listed next were all sequenced from one sample in a study of response to subunit inactivated influenza vaccine. MiXCR, applied by TCRdb to the RT-PCR reads, yields one record per CDR3 protein. The repertoire consists of some 640,000 distinct CDR3 sequences, with approximately 15% occurring once and the leading ten covering roughly 6.4%. Sequences were derived from PBMCs from blood, sampled less than 15 days before vaccination. Receptors were obtained from a man aged 45-65 years who received an inactivated influenza vaccine.

The table lists this clonotype with a few counts. DNA of the CDR3: TGTGCCAGCAGCTTAGACTATTCAGCCTACGAGCAGTACTTC. Translation: CASSLDYSAYEQYF. This chain uses TRBV11-2 with TRBJ2-7; D gene ambiguous. The CDR3 is 14 amino acids. Germline-derived CDR1 and CDR2 are SGHAT and FQNNGV. V was clipped by 0 bases and J by 2 bases, with 8 bases between them.

The chain couples TRBV6-1 to TRBJ2-1, with unresolved D. With 1 base removed from V and 6 bases from J, the gap between germline ends came to 22 bases. From germline, CDR1 is MNHNS and CDR2 SASEGT. The CDR3 totals 18 residues. The chain's CDR3 is CASSEERPTQRRGNEQFF. For the CDR3, the DNA is TGTGCCAGCAGTGAAGAGAGGCCTACCCAGCGCCGCGGCAATGAGCAGTTCTTC.

The genes are TRBV20-1 and TRBJ2-1, with D uncertain. Germline V lookup: CDR1 DFQATT, CDR2 SNEGSKA (reference sequence). The CDR3 covers 15 residues. V lost 0 bases to trimming and J lost 0 bases, with 9 bases between them. CDR3 DNA sequence: TGCAGTGCTAGAGATTTGGCGAGCTCCTACAATGAGCAGTTCTTC. Its translation: CSARDLASSYNEQFF.

The chain employs TRBV5-1 and TRBJ2-7; D remains ambiguous. The ends were cut back, 0 bases at V and 2 bases at J, with 15 bases in the middle. CDR3 length equals 16 residues. CDR1 and CDR2 from the germline V gene are SGHRS and YFSETQ. This CDR3 reads CASSLAVGRRTYEQYF. DNA for the CDR3: TGCGCCAGCAGCTTGGCGGTTGGCAGGCGCACCTACGAGCAGTACTTC.

This clonotype was seen a handful of times. The rearrangement joins TRBV20-1 to TRBJ2-1; maybe TRBD2 (6 bases). This CDR3 spans 13 amino acids. Per the germline V gene, CDR1 is DFQATT and CDR2 is SNEGSKA (reference sequence). Trimming removed 1 base from V and 5 bases from J, with 9 bases in between. CDR3 sequence (DNA): TGCAGTGCTAGAGCGGGACTCAACAATGAGCAGTTCTTC. Translating it yields CSARAGLNNEQFF.

The V gene is TRBV5-6, the J gene TRBJ2-1; D perhaps matches TRBD1 (6 bases). Germline V CDR1 and CDR2: SGHDT, YYEEEE. The CDR3 totals 15 residues. V dropped 1 base and J dropped 3 bases, with 11 bases sitting between them. CDR3 DNA sequence: TGTGCCAGCAGCTTGATTGACAGGAGCTACAATGAGCAGTTCTTC. This codes for CASSLIDRSYNEQFF.

There are a few counts of this clonotype. The chain links TRBV7-2 to TRBJ2-7, with 8 bases identical to TRBD1. The germline gives CDR1 SGHTA, CDR2 FQGNSA. V was pared by 3 bases and J by 0 bases, with 7 bases of the junction left unmatched. This CDR3 is built from 16 residues. CDR3 in amino acids: CASSLKRTGYSYEQYF. CDR3 DNA: TGTGCCAGCAGCTTGAAGCGGACAGGGTACTCCTACGAGCAGTACTTC.

This clonotype was seen only a few times. The CDR3 sequence is CASRQAGPNSPLHF. CDR3 nucleotides: TGTGCCAGCAGGCAGGCAGGCCCTAATTCACCCCTCCACTTT. The V call is TRBV28, the J call TRBJ1-6; no clear D gene. V lost 6 bases and J 6 bases, leaving 12 bases between the germline ends. Germline V CDR1 and CDR2: MDHEN, SYDVKM. The CDR3 covers 14 residues.

The rearrangement joins TRBV6-1 to TRBJ2-2, with 8 bases aligning to TRBD1. Germline V gives CDR1 MNHNS, CDR2 SASEGT. The CDR3 has 15 amino acids. The V and J ends lost 5 bases and 5 bases, in that order; junction bases with no gene match: 7. The CDR3 coding sequence is TGTGCCAGCAGTCAGGACAGGGCGAGGACCGGGGAGCTGTTTTTT. This gives the protein CASSQDRARTGELFF.